This is a list of T cell receptor beta chains from one sample in a study of follicular helper T cells after annual influenza vaccination. The method was immunoSEQ multiplex PCR; TCRdb's version includes in-frame clones alone and lacks a portion of them. This table has 810 or so clones, 65% to 85% appearing once. This material consisted of CXCR5+ CD38+ circulating T follicular helper cells from blood, taken 7 days after influenza vaccination. The receptors stem from an adult who received the influenza vaccine. The CDR3 runs from the conserved cysteine through the conserved F or W. The D gene is left open where the match is weak. Only part of the rows carry a size: once, few, many, or a class if the clone is expanded.

j_gene	v_gene	abundance	d_gene	CDR3aa	CDR3nt
TRBJ1-1	TRBV6-6	-	-	CASSVQALNTEAFF	TGTGCCAGCAGTGTTCAGGCTCTGAACACTGAAGCTTTCTTT
TRBJ2-3	TRBV19	-	-	CASSRSITDTQYF	TGTGCCAGTAGTCGGTCGATCACAGATACGCAGTATTTT
TRBJ1-1	TRBV5-1	-	TRBD1	CASSPNQGQGTEAFF	TGCGCCAGCAGCCCTAACCAAGGACAGGGCACTGAAGCTTTCTTT
TRBJ1-3	TRBV7-2	-	TRBD1	CASSRDRVGNTIYF	TGTGCCAGCAGCAGGGACAGGGTGGGGAACACCATATATTTT
TRBJ2-4	TRBV11-2	-	TRBD1	CASSLDGTGGNIQYF	TGTGCCAGCAGCTTAGATGGGACAGGGGGAAACATTCAGTACTTC
TRBJ2-2	TRBV7-6	-	-	CASSFGTGTGELFF	TGTGCCAGCAGCTTCGGTACAGGGACCGGGGAGCTGTTTTTT
TRBJ1-1	TRBV5-8	-	-	CASSLGGNTEAFF	TGTGCCAGCAGCTTGGGTGGGAACACTGAAGCTTTCTTT
TRBJ1-2	TRBV6-5	-	-	CASRGLDRNYGYTF	TGTGCCAGCAGGGGGCTGGACAGAAACTATGGCTACACCTTC
TRBJ2-7	TRBV7-9	-	-	CASSLSAGAYEQYF	TGTGCCAGCAGCTTATCGGCAGGGGCCTACGAGCAGTACTTC
TRBJ2-7	TRBV7-2	once	-	CASSLVGGPTSYEQYF	TGTGCCAGCAGCTTAGTCGGCGGACCGACCTCCTACGAGCAGTACTTC
TRBJ1-6	TRBV5-6	few	TRBD1	CASSGDRANSPLHF	TGTGCCAGCAGCGGGGACAGGGCGAATTCACCCCTCCACTTT
TRBJ2-4	TRBV25-1	-	-	CASSCRGQKNLAKNIQYF	TGTGCCAGCAGCTGTCGTGGACAGAAAAACCTAGCCAAAAACATTCAGTACTTC
TRBJ2-3	TRBV7-8	-	TRBD2	CASSLFGVAGGTTQYF	TGTGCCAGCAGCTTATTTGGAGTAGCGGGGGGTACGACGCAGTATTTT
TRBJ2-7	TRBV7-2	-	-	CASSPTGHSSYEQYF	TGTGCCAGCAGCCCGACGGGACACAGCTCCTACGAGCAGTACTTC
TRBJ2-3	TRBV10-2	-	-	CASRESESTQYF	TGCGCCAGCAGGGAAAGCGAGAGTACGCAGTATTTT
TRBJ1-2	TRBV4-2	-	-	CASSPGTIFGYTF	TGTGCCAGCAGTCCCGGGACTATTTTTGGCTACACCTTC
TRBJ1-1	TRBV19	-	-	CASKSSGGKGTEAFF	TGTGCCAGTAAAAGTTCGGGGGGGAAGGGCACTGAAGCTTTCTTT
TRBJ1-1	TRBV7-6	once	TRBD1	CASSVTGYDAFF	TGTGCCAGCAGCGTGACAGGGTATGACGCTTTCTTT
TRBJ2-7	TRBV7-9	-	TRBD1	CASSHSGQGLNEQYF	TGTGCCAGCAGCCACTCGGGACAGGGCCTAAACGAGCAGTACTTC
TRBJ2-2	TRBV5-6	-	-	CASSLVLATGELFF	TGTGCCAGCAGCTTGGTACTAGCAACCGGGGAGCTGTTTTTT
TRBJ1-3	TRBV6-5	-	TRBD1	CASSARDRENTIYF	TGTGCCAGCAGCGCCCGGGACAGAGAAAACACCATATATTTT
TRBJ1-4	TRBV7-2	few	-	CASSLTTGTQREKLFF	TGTGCCAGCAGCTTAACTACAGGGACACAACGAGAAAAACTGTTTTTT
TRBJ1-6	TRBV27	-	TRBD1	CASSLDRGYSPLHF	TGTGCCAGCAGCCTGGACAGGGGTTATTCACCCCTCCACTTT
TRBJ2-7	TRBV19	-	TRBD1	CASSYGQVQLHEQYF	TGTGCCAGTAGTTACGGACAGGTTCAACTCCACGAGCAGTACTTC
TRBJ1-2	TRBV4-1	-	-	CASSQESGYGYTF	TGCGCCAGCAGCCAAGAGTCGGGATATGGCTACACCTTC
TRBJ1-2	TRBV7-9	-	-	CASSLSSSWYGYTF	TGTGCCAGCAGCTTATCGAGCAGCTGGTATGGCTACACCTTC
TRBJ2-7	TRBV7-2	-	TRBD1	CASSLEGARGEQYF	TGTGCCAGCAGCTTAGAGGGGGCGAGGGGCGAGCAGTACTTC
TRBJ1-2	TRBV6-5	-	TRBD1	CASKPGQDYGYTF	TGTGCCAGCAAACCGGGACAGGATTATGGCTACACCTTC
TRBJ2-7	TRBV5-5	once	-	CASSLDTRTYEQYF	TGTGCCAGCAGCTTAGACACTAGAACCTACGAGCAGTACTTC